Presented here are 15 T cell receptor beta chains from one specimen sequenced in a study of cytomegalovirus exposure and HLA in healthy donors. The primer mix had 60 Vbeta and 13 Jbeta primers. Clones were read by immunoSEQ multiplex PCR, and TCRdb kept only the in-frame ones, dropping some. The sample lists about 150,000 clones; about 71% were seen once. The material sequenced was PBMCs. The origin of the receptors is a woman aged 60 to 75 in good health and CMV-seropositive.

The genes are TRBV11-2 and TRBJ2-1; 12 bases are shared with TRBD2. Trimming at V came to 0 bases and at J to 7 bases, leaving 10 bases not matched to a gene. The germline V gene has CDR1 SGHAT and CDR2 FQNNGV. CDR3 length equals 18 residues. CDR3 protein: CASSLDHHASGGANEQFF. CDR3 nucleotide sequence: TGTGCCAGCAGCTTAGATCATCATGCTAGCGGGGGGGCAAATGAGCAGTTCTTC.

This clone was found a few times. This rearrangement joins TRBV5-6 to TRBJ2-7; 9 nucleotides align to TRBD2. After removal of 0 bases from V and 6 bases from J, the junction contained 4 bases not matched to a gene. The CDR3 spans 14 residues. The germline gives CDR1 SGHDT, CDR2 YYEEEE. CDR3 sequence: CASSLGLAGSEQYF. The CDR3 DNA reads TGTGCCAGCAGCTTGGGGCTAGCGGGAAGCGAGCAGTACTTC.

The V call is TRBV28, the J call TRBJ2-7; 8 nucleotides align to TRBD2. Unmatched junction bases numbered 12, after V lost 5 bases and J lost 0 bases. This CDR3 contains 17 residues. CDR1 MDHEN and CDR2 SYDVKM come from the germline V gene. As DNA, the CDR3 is TGTGCCAGCAGTCATCTCCCTGCGGGAGGTATCTCCTACGAGCAGTACTTC. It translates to CASSHLPAGGISYEQYF.

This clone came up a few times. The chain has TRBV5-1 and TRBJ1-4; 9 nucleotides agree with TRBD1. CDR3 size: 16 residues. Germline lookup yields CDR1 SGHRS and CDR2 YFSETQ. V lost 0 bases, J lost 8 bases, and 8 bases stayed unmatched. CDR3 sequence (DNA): TGCGCCAGCAGCTTGGAGGGTCGACAGGGGGTCGAAAAACTGTTTTTT. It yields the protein CASSLEGRQGVEKLFF.

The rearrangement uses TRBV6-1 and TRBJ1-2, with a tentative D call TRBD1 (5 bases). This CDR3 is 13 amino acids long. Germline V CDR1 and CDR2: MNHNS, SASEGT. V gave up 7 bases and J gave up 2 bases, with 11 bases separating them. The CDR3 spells CASNPTVNYGYTF. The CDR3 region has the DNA TGTGCCAGCAACCCGACAGTGAACTATGGCTACACCTTC.

In DNA, the CDR3 is TGTGCCAGCACCGCCAGTAGCGACGTCACAGATACGCAGTATTTT. This codes for CASTASSDVTDTQYF. The chain recombines TRBV9 with TRBJ2-3; the D gene is possibly TRBD2 (5 bases). Trimming stripped 6 bases from V and 2 bases from J, with 16 bases between. CDR1 is SGDLS and CDR2 is YYNGEE in the germline V gene. The CDR3 has 15 amino acids.

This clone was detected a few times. The CDR3 here is CASRGQGTNTEAFF. The CDR3 bases are TGTGCCAGCAGAGGACAGGGCACGAACACTGAAGCTTTCTTT. This chain links TRBV2 with TRBJ1-1; 8 bases align to TRBD1. CDR1 is SNHLY, CDR2 FYNNEI, per germline. V shed 6 bases and J 1 base; nucleotides not matched to a gene: 4. The CDR3 consists of 14 residues.

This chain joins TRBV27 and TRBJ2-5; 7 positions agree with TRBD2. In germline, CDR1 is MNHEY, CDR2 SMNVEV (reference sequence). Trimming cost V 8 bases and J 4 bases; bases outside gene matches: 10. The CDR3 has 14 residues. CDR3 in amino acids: CASHPGRRSETQYF. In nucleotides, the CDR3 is TGTGCCAGCCACCCCGGGAGGAGGTCAGAGACCCAGTACTTC.

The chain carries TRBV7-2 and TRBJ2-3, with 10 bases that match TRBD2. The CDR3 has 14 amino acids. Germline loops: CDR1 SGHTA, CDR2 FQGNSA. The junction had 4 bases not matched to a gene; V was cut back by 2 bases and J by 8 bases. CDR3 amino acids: CASSLLAGEGTQYF. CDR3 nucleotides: TGTGCCAGCAGCTTACTAGCGGGAGAGGGTACGCAGTATTTT.

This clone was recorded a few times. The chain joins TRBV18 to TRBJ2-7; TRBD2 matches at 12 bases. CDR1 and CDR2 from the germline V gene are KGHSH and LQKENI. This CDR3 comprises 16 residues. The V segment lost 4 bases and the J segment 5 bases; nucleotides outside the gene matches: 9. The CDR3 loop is CASSQASGRALNEQYF. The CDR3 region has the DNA TGTGCCAGCTCACAGGCTAGCGGGAGGGCCTTGAACGAGCAGTACTTC.

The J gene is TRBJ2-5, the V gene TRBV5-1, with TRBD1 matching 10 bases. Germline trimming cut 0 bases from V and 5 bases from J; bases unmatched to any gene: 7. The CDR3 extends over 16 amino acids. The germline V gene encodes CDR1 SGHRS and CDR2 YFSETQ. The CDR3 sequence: CASSLATGGNMETQYF. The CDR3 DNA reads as TGCGCCAGCAGCTTGGCGACAGGGGGCAACATGGAGACCCAGTACTTC.

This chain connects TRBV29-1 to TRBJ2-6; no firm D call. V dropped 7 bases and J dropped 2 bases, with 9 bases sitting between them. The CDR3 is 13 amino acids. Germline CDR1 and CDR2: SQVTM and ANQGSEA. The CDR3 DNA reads TGCAGCGCCGTCCCTGCTGGGGCCAACGTCCTGACTTTC. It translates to CSAVPAGANVLTF.

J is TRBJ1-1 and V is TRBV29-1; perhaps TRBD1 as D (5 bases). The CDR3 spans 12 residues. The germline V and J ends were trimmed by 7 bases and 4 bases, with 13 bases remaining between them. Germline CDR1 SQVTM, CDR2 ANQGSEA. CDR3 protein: CSASSGGTEAFF. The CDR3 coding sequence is TGCAGCGCCTCATCGGGGGGCACTGAAGCTTTCTTT.

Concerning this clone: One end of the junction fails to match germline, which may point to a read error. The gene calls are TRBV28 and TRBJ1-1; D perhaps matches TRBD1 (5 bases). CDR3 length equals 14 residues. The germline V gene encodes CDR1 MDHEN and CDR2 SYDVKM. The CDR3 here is CTSRAGPSNTEAFF. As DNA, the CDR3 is TGTACCAGCAGGGCGGGACCTTCGAACACTGAAGCTTTCTTT.

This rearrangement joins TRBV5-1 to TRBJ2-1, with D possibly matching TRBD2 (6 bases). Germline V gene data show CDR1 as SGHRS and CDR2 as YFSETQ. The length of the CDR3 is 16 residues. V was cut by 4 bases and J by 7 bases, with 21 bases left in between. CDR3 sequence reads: CASSRASAPGANEQFF. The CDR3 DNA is TGCGCCAGCAGCAGGGCTAGCGCTCCGGGAGCGAATGAGCAGTTCTTC.